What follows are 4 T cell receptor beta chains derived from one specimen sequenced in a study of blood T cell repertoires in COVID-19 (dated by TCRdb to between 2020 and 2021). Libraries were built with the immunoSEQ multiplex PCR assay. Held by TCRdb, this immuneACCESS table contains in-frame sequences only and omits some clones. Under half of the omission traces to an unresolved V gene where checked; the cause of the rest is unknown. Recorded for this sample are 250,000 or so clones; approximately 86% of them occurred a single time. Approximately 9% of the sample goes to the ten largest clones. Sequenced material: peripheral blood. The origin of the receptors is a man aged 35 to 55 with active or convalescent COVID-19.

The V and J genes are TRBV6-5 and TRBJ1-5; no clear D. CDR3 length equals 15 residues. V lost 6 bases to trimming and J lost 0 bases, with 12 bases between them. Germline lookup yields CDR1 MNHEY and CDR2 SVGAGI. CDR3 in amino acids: CASSPERYSNQPQHF. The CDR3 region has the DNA TGTGCCAGCAGCCCCGAGCGGTATAGCAATCAGCCCCAGCATTTT.

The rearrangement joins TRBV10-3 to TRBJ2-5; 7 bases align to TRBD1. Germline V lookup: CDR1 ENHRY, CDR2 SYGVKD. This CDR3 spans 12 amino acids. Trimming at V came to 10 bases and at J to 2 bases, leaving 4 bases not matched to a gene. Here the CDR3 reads CATGTVQETQYF. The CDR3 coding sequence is TGTGCCACCGGGACAGTACAAGAGACCCAGTACTTC.

This CDR3 reads CASSTDRGGRGYTF. The CDR3, as DNA: TGTGCCAGCAGTACGGACAGGGGAGGTCGGGGCTACACCTTC. The chain links TRBV28 to TRBJ1-2, with 9 bases that match TRBD1. Per the germline V gene, CDR1 is MDHEN and CDR2 is SYDVKM. The CDR3 extends over 14 amino acids. J lost 8 bases, V lost 5 bases, and 9 bases had no gene match.

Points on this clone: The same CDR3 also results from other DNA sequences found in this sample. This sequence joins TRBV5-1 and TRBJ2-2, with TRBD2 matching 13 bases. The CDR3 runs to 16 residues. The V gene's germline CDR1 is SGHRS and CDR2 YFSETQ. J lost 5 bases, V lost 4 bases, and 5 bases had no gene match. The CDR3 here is CASSNGLAGVTGELFF. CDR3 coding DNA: TGCGCCAGCAGCAACGGACTAGCGGGAGTTACCGGGGAGCTGTTTTTT.